Listed below are T cell receptor beta chains from one sample, sequenced in a study of cytotoxic CD8 clonotypes in ibrutinib-treated CLL. Some clones are missing from TCRdb's copy, which holds only in-frame ones; the method was immunoSEQ multiplex PCR. Among 110,000 to 150,000 clones listed, 79% were seen once. The source was PBMCs, collected after 12 months of ibrutinib treatment. The receptors shown here come from a human donor with chronic lymphocytic leukemia. CDR3s include the opening cysteine and the closing phenylalanine or tryptophan. Each record gives: V gene, clone size, J gene, D gene, CDR3 DNA, CDR3 protein. D genes are given only for firm matches. Clone size is not always given. Where it is, it says once, few, many or a class for expanded clones.

TRBV29-1,.,TRBJ2-1,.,TGCAGCGTTGGGCTAGCGCGCGATGAGCAGTTCTTC,CSVGLARDEQFF
TRBV7-9,.,TRBJ2-5,.,TGTGCCAGCAGCTTAGATTTACGGGCAGACCAAGAGACCCAGTACTTC,CASSLDLRADQETQYF
TRBV6-5,.,TRBJ2-7,.,TGTGCCAGCAGTTACCCGGGAACCTACGAGCAGTACTTC,CASSYPGTYEQYF
TRBV9,.,TRBJ1-1,.,TGTGCCAGCAGCGTCCCAGAACAGGGCCGCACTGAAGCTTTCTTT,CASSVPEQGRTEAFF
TRBV7-2,.,TRBJ2-3,TRBD2,TGTGCCAGCAGCTTAATGGCGGGAGGTGGCACAGATACGCAGTATTTT,CASSLMAGGGTDTQYF
TRBV4-1,once,TRBJ2-3,.,TGCGCCAGCACTAGGACTGCCCTAGGCACAGATACGCAGTATTTT,CASTRTALGTDTQYF
TRBV30,.,TRBJ1-3,.,TGTGCCTGGAGTGGTGGGGGCGGAGGAAACACCATATATTTT,CAWSGGGGGNTIYF
TRBV30,.,TRBJ1-4,TRBD1,TGTGCCTGGAGTACGACAGGGGCGGCAACTAATGAAAAACTGTTTTTT,CAWSTTGAATNEKLFF
TRBV6-1,.,TRBJ2-7,.,TGTGCCAGGTCCTACGAGCAGTACTTC,CARSYEQYF
TRBV15,.,TRBJ2-7,.,TGTGCCACCAGCAGCCTTCTAGCGACCCGCCACGAGCAGTACTTC,CATSSLLATRHEQYF
TRBV5-4,.,TRBJ2-2,.,TGTGCCAGCAGCCGTACGAAATCACTTAACACCGGGGAGCTGTTTTTT,CASSRTKSLNTGELFF
TRBV7-9,.,TRBJ1-5,TRBD1,TGTGCCAGCAGCTTGGACAGGGGAAATCAGCCCCAGCATTTT,CASSLDRGNQPQHF
TRBV9,.,TRBJ2-1,TRBD2,TGTGCCAGCAGCGCGCCCCCTAGCGGGAGTATCAATGAGCAGTTCTTC,CASSAPPSGSINEQFF
TRBV5-1,.,TRBJ2-7,.,TGCGCCAGCAGCTTGGCCGCCGACAATCGGATCTACGAGCAGTACTTC,CASSLAADNRIYEQYF
TRBV11-2,.,TRBJ1-2,TRBD1,TGTGCCAGCAGCTCCCGGGACAGGGGGCTTAACTATGGCTACACCTTC,CASSSRDRGLNYGYTF
TRBV5-4,.,TRBJ2-6,.,TGTGCCAGCAGCACAGCTACCGACATTTCTGGGGCCAACGTCCTGACTTTC,CASSTATDISGANVLTF
TRBV7-2,.,TRBJ2-1,.,TGTGCCAGCAGCTTAGGGGGCGGGCTGTTCAATGAGCAGTTCTTC,CASSLGGGLFNEQFF
TRBV5-4,.,TRBJ1-2,.,TGTGCCAGCAGCTTGGACAACTCTAACTATGGCTACACCTTC,CASSLDNSNYGYTF
TRBV5-5,few,TRBJ2-7,.,TGTGCCAGCAGCTTGGTACCCGTAGCCTACGAGCAGTACTTC,CASSLVPVAYEQYF
TRBV18,.,TRBJ1-1,TRBD1,TGTGCCAGCTCACCACCGACAGGGCGGAACACTGAAGCTTTCTTT,CASSPPTGRNTEAFF
TRBV27,.,TRBJ1-3,.,TGTGCCAGCAGTTCCCCCTCTGGAAACACCATATATTTT,CASSSPSGNTIYF
TRBV7-2,once,TRBJ1-2,.,TGTGCCAGCAGCTTAAGGGCAGGAGACGGCTACACCTTC,CASSLRAGDGYTF
TRBV19,.,TRBJ2-6,TRBD2,TGTGCCAGTAGTACCGCCTCCCGACTAGCGGGACCAGATAAGAGCTCTGGGGCCAACGTCCTGACTTTC,CASSTASRLAGPDKSSGANVLTF
TRBV7-9,.,TRBJ2-6,TRBD1,TGTGCCAGCAGCCCCGGACAGGGCAACTCTGGGGCCAACGTCCTGACTTTC,CASSPGQGNSGANVLTF
TRBV19,.,TRBJ1-1,TRBD1,TGTGCCAGTAGTATAGTGACAGGGAGAGCTGAAGCTTTCTTT,CASSIVTGRAEAFF
TRBV5-6,few,TRBJ1-1,TRBD1,TGTGCCAGCAGCTTTCCAACAGGGGCGCACACTGAAGCTTTCTTT,CASSFPTGAHTEAFF
TRBV7-2,.,TRBJ2-7,.,TGTGCCAGCAGCTTAGAGGCCGAGTACGAGCAGTACTTC,CASSLEAEYEQYF
TRBV7-9,.,TRBJ2-3,TRBD2,TGTGCCAGCAGCTTAAGGCTAGCGGGAAGCCGCGATACGCAGTATTTT,CASSLRLAGSRDTQYF
TRBV4-3,.,TRBJ2-5,TRBD2,TGCGCCAGCAGCCAAGATGCAGCTAGCGGACAAGAGACCCAGTACTTC,CASSQDAASGQETQYF
TRBV15,.,TRBJ1-2,.,TGTGCCACCTGGATATCTGACGGGACTGCTAACTATGGCTACACCTTC,CATWISDGTANYGYTF
TRBV4-1,.,TRBJ2-5,.,TGCGCCAGCAGCCAAGCAGGGGTCCAAGAGACCCAGTACTTC,CASSQAGVQETQYF
TRBV9,.,TRBJ2-2,.,TGTGCCAGCAGCCGACCGGGACGTGGCACCGGGGAGCTGTTTTTT,CASSRPGRGTGELFF
TRBV6-5,.,TRBJ2-2,.,TGTGCCACCACGGGAAAGACGGACACCGGGGAGCTGTTTTTT,CATTGKTDTGELFF
TRBV19,.,TRBJ1-5,TRBD1,TGTGCCAGTACCCCGGGGCAGGGGGTCGGGCAGCCCCAGCATTTT,CASTPGQGVGQPQHF
TRBV7-2,.,TRBJ1-5,.,TGTGCCAGCAGCTTAAGGAGTAGCAATCAGCCCCAGCATTTT,CASSLRSSNQPQHF
TRBV18,.,TRBJ1-1,.,TGTGCCAGCTCGACTCAGGAGAACACTGAAGCTTTCTTT,CASSTQENTEAFF
TRBV30,.,TRBJ1-5,TRBD1,TGTGCCTGGAGTGTGGGACAGGGTTACCAGCCCCAGCATTTT,CAWSVGQGYQPQHF
TRBV5-4,.,TRBJ2-7,TRBD1,TGTGCCAGCCGGGACAGCCCCTACGAGCAGTACTTC,CASRDSPYEQYF
TRBV4-3,.,TRBJ2-7,TRBD2,TGCGCCAGCAGCCAAGACGGGGGACTAGCGGTCTACGAGCAGTACTTC,CASSQDGGLAVYEQYF
TRBV19,.,TRBJ1-1,.,TGTGCCAGTAGTATCAGGGTTCCGGACACTGAAGCTTTCTTT,CASSIRVPDTEAFF
TRBV25-1,.,TRBJ2-5,TRBD1,TGTGCCAGCAGCACAGGGGGGTCTCTGTACTTC,CASSTGGSLYF
TRBV5-1,.,TRBJ2-5,TRBD2,TGCGCCAGCAGCGCCCCGAGAAAAAGACTAGCGGGAGATTCGGAGACCCAGTACTTC,CASSAPRKRLAGDSETQYF
TRBV19,.,TRBJ2-7,TRBD2,TGTGCCAGTAGTAAAAGCGGGAGTGGTCCCTACGAGCAGTACTTC,CASSKSGSGPYEQYF
TRBV2,.,TRBJ2-1,TRBD1,TGTGCCAGCAGAGGGACAGGGATTTACAATGAGCAGTTCTTC,CASRGTGIYNEQFF
TRBV6-5,few,TRBJ2-5,.,TGTGCCAGCAGCCGAAGGGAGTGGGAAGAGACCCAGTACTTC,CASSRREWEETQYF
TRBV10-3,.,TRBJ2-2,.,TGTGCCATCAGTGTTAAAGTGACCGGGGAGCTGTTTTTT,CAISVKVTGELFF
TRBV27,.,TRBJ2-3,.,TGTGCCAGCAGTCCCTCGCAGGGGAGCACAGATACGCAGTATTTT,CASSPSQGSTDTQYF
TRBV6-5,many,TRBJ1-2,.,TGTGCCAGCAGCCAGACACTCGTTTATGGCTACACCTTC,CASSQTLVYGYTF
TRBV13,.,TRBJ2-7,TRBD1,TGTGCCAGCAGACGACAGGGCCAGAGGTACGAGCAGTACTTC,CASRRQGQRYEQYF
TRBV6-1,.,TRBJ2-7,.,TGTGCCAGCAGTGAAGAACGTGGTAACGAGCAGTACTTC,CASSEERGNEQYF
TRBV7-9,.,TRBJ2-7,TRBD2,TGTGCCAGCAGCTCGGAACTAGCGGGAGTTCCCTACGAGCAGTACTTC,CASSSELAGVPYEQYF
TRBV7-2,.,TRBJ1-4,.,TGTGCCAGCAGCTTAGCAGGGTCGGATGGAAAACTGTTTTTT,CASSLAGSDGKLFF
TRBV27,.,TRBJ2-7,TRBD1,TGTGCCAGCAGTTTCGGGACAGGGGTTTACGAGCAGTACTTC,CASSFGTGVYEQYF
TRBV19,.,TRBJ1-3,.,TGTGCCAGTAGTACTTATGGAAACACCATATATTTT,CASSTYGNTIYF
TRBV6-5,.,TRBJ1-1,.,TGTGCCAGCAGTTACCTTGCGTTCAGGAACACTGAAGCTTTCTTT,CASSYLAFRNTEAFF